A single sample is the source of the 4 T cell receptor beta chains below, sequenced in a study of blood T cell repertoires in COVID-19. Generated by immunoSEQ multiplex PCR, the TCRdb table keeps only in-frame clones and is missing some. The top ten clones hold about 2.5% of a sample with about 160,000 clones, roughly 88% of them seen once. Material: peripheral blood. The receptors derive from a man aged 18 to 29 with acute or convalescent COVID-19.

The V call is TRBV12-1, the J call TRBJ1-4. TRBV12-1 is given as a pseudogene. The CDR3 length is 16 residues. In nucleotides, the CDR3 is TGTGCCAGCAGCTTTGAACGGGAAGAAACTAATGAAAAACTGTTTTTT. This translates into CASSFEREETNEKLFF.

This clone was seen only once. V is TRBV27 and J is TRBJ1-1; 7 nucleotides line up with TRBD1. The CDR3 has 13 amino acids. Unmatched junction bases numbered 9, after V lost 8 bases and J lost 6 bases. Germline CDR1 and CDR2: MNHEY and SMNVEV (reference sequence). In DNA form, the CDR3 reads TGTGCCAGCGCCGATGACAGGGTCGCTGAAGCTTTCTTT. It specifies CASADDRVAEAFF.

The chain carries TRBV15 and TRBJ1-2; possible D gene TRBD1, 5 bases. The V end was cut by 0 bases, the J end by 0 bases, with 14 bases between. Germline V gene lookup returns CDR1 LNHNV and CDR2 YYDKDF (reference sequence). The CDR3 extends over 17 amino acids. For the CDR3, the DNA is TGTGCCACCAGCAGAGATCGCGGGACTCTAGCTAACTATGGCTACACCTTC. Protein sequence: CATSRDRGTLANYGYTF. Looking up the rest from reference TRBV15 and TRBJ1-2 gives the full variable domain: DAMVIQNPRYQVTQFGKPVTLSCSQTLNHNVMYWYQQKSSQAPKLLFHYYDKDFNNEADTPDNFQSRRPNTSFCFLDIRSPGLGDTAMYLCATSRDRGTLANYGYTFGSGTRLTVV.

The chain combines TRBV9 with TRBJ1-1; D possibly corresponds to TRBD1 (6 bases). Trimming cost V 0 bases and J 3 bases, with 9 bases left between them. Germline loops: CDR1 SGDLS, CDR2 YYNGEE. CDR3 length: 14 residues. This chain's CDR3 is CASSVESGDTEAFF. In DNA form, the CDR3 reads TGTGCCAGCAGCGTAGAATCAGGGGACACTGAAGCTTTCTTT.